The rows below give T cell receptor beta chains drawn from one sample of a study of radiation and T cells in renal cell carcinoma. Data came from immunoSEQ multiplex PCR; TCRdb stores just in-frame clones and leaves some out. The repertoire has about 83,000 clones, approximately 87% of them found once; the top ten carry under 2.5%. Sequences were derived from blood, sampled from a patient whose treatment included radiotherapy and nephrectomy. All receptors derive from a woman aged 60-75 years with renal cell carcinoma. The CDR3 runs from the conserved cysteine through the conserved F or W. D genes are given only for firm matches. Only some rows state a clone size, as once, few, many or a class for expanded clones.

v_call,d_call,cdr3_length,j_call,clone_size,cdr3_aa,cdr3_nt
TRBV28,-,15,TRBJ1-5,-,CASIGGGQDYQPQHF,TGTGCCAGCATCGGAGGAGGGCAAGACTATCAGCCCCAGCATTTT
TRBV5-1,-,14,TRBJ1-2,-,CASSLVGRDYGYTF,TGCGCCAGCAGCTTGGTGGGCAGGGACTATGGCTACACCTTC
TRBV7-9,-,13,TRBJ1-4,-,CASSLGQFGKLLF,TGTGCCAGCAGCTTAGGTCAATTTGGAAAACTGCTTTTT
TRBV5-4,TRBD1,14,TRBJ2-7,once,CASSSTGGFGEQYF,TGTGCCAGCAGCTCGACAGGGGGATTCGGCGAGCAGTACTTC
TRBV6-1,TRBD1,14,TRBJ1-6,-,CASRAGQGNSPLHF,TGTGCCAGCAGAGCGGGACAGGGGAATTCACCCCTCCACTTT
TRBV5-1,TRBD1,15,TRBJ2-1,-,CASSFTGTGYNEQFF,TGCGCCAGCAGTTTTACCGGGACAGGTTACAATGAGCAGTTCTTC
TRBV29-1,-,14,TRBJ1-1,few,CSVGREGWNTEAFF,TGCAGCGTGGGTCGGGAGGGTTGGAACACTGAAGCTTTCTTT
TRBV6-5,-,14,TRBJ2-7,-,CASKVADFLNEQYF,TGTGCCAGCAAGGTAGCGGACTTCTTGAACGAGCAGTACTTC
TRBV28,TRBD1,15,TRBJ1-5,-,CASSDRGLGNQPQHF,TGTGCCAGCAGTGACAGGGGTTTGGGAAATCAGCCCCAGCATTTT
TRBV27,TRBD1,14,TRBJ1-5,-,CATRTGGSNQPQHF,TGTGCCACCAGGACAGGGGGGAGCAATCAGCCCCAGCATTTT
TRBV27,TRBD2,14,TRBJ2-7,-,CASSEAGARYEQYF,TGTGCCAGCAGTGAGGCGGGAGCTCGGTACGAGCAGTACTTC
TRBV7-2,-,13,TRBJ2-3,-,CASSPTPRNTQYF,TGTGCCAGCAGCCCCACCCCGAGGAATACGCAGTATTTT
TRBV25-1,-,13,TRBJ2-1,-,CASSPAGHNEQFF,TGTGCCAGCAGCCCAGCGGGCCACAATGAGCAGTTCTTC
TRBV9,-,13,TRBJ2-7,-,CASSPRDGYEQYF,TGTGCCAGCAGCCCACGGGACGGCTACGAGCAGTACTTC
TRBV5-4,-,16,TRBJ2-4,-,CASSFMGTKAKNIQYF,TGTGCCAGCAGCTTTATGGGAACTAAAGCCAAAAACATTCAGTACTTC
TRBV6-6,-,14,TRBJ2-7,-,CASSYSGGIHEQYF,TGTGCCAGCAGTTACTCAGGGGGGATCCACGAGCAGTACTTC
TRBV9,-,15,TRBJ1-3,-,CASSLSRGSGNTIYF,TGTGCCAGCAGCCTATCCCGGGGGTCTGGAAACACCATATATTTT
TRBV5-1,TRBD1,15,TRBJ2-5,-,CASSPTGVQGETQYF,TGCGCCAGCAGCCCAACAGGGGTGCAGGGGGAGACCCAGTACTTC
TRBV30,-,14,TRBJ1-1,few,CAWRGTYQNTEAFF,TGTGCCTGGAGAGGTACGTATCAGAACACTGAAGCTTTCTTT
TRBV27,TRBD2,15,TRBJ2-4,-,CASSLMVAGGAIQYF,TGTGCCAGCAGTTTAATGGTAGCGGGAGGGGCCATTCAGTACTTC
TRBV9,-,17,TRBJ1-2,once,CASSVGYPGQSYYGYTF,TGTGCCAGCAGCGTAGGTTACCCGGGGCAGTCGTACTATGGCTACACCTTC
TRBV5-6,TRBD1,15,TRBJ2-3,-,CASSLPPTGPDTQYF,TGTGCCAGCAGCTTGCCCCCGACAGGGCCAGATACGCAGTATTTT
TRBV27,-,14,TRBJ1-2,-,CASSLSRANYGYTF,TGTGCCAGCAGTTTATCAAGAGCTAACTATGGCTACACCTTC
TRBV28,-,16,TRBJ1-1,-,CASGEPPEGMNTEAFF,TGTGCCAGCGGTGAACCGCCGGAGGGGATGAACACTGAAGCTTTCTTT
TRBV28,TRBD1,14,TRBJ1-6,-,CASSFLQGNSPLHF,TGTGCCAGCAGTTTTTTACAGGGGAATTCACCCCTCCACTTT
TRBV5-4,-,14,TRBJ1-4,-,CASSSEGFNEKLFF,TGTGCCAGCAGCTCGGAGGGCTTTAATGAAAAACTGTTTTTT
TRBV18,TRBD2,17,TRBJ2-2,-,CASSPPEGLPHTGELFF,TGTGCCAGCTCACCACCGGAGGGACTACCTCACACCGGGGAGCTGTTTTTT
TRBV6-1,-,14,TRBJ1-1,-,CASSEYAGNTEAFF,TGTGCCAGCAGTGAATATGCAGGGAACACTGAAGCTTTCTTT
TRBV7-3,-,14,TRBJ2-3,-,CASSFSGFTDTQYF,TGTGCCAGCAGCTTTAGCGGATTCACAGATACGCAGTATTTT
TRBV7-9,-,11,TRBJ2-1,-,CASSPLDEQFF,TGTGCCAGCAGCCCCCTGGATGAGCAGTTCTTC
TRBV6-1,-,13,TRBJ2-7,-,CASSPEMSIEQYF,TGTGCCAGCAGTCCCGAGATGTCTATCGAGCAGTACTTC
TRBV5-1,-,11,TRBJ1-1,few,CASRGTFEAFF,TGCGCCAGCAGAGGGACGTTTGAAGCTTTCTTT
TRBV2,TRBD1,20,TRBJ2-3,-,CASRTTRQGGILSSTDTQYF,TGTGCCAGCAGGACAACAAGACAGGGGGGCATTTTATCTAGCACAGATACGCAGTATTTT
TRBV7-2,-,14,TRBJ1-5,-,CASSFHSQAQPQHF,TGTGCCAGCAGCTTCCACAGTCAGGCTCAGCCCCAGCATTTT
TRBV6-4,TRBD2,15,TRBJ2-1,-,CASSDFAGGANEQFF,TGTGCCAGCAGTGACTTTGCGGGAGGTGCCAATGAGCAGTTCTTC
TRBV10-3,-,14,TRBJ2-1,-,CAIKGGATYNEQFF,TGTGCCATCAAAGGGGGGGCAACCTACAATGAGCAGTTCTTC
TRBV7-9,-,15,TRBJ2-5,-,CASSLRDAGQETQYF,TGTGCCAGCAGCTTAAGGGATGCCGGCCAAGAGACCCAGTACTTC
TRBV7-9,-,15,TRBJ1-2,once,CASSPSGGSSYGYTF,TGTGCCAGCAGCCCCTCCGGCGGGTCGAGTTATGGCTACACCTTC
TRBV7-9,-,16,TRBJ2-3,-,CASSFLGSSIADTQYF,TGTGCCAGCAGCTTTTTGGGATCTTCAATCGCAGATACGCAGTATTTT
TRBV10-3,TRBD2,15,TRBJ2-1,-,CAIRTGTSGYNEQFF,TGTGCCATCAGGACAGGGACTAGCGGGTACAATGAGCAGTTCTTC